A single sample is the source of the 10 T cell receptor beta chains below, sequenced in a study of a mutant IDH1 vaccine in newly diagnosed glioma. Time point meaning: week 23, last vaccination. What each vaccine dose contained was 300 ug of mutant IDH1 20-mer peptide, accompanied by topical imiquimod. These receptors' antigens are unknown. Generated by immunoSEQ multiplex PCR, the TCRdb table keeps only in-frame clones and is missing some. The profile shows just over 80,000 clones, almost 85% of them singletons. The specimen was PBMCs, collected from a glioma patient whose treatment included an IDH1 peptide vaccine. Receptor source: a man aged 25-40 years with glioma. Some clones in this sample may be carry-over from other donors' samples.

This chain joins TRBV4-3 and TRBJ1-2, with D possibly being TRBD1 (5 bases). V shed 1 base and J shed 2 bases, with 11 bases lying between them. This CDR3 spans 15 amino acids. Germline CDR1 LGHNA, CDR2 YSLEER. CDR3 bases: TGCGCCAGCAGCCAAGCCGTGCGGGGCAACTATGGCTACACCTTC. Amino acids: CASSQAVRGNYGYTF.

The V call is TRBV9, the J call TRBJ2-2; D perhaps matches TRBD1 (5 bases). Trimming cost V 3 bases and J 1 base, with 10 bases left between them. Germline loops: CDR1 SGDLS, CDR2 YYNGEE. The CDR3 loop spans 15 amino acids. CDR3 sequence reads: CASSGPTVNTGELFF. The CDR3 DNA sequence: TGTGCCAGCAGCGGACCGACAGTGAACACCGGGGAGCTGTTTTTT.

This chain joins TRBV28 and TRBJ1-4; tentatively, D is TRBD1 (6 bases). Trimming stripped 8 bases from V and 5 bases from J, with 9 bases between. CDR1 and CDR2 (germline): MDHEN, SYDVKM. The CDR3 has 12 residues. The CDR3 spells CASHTGNEKLFF. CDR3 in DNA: TGTGCCAGCCATACAGGGAATGAAAAACTGTTTTTT.

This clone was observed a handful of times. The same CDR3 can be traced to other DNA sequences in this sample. This chain's CDR3 is CAWSSGVGGPSTDTQYF. Here the CDR3 DNA reads TGTGCCTGGAGTTCTGGCGTGGGAGGACCCAGCACAGATACGCAGTATTTT. The chain links TRBV30 to TRBJ2-3, with D possibly matching TRBD2 (6 bases). CDR3 length: 17 amino acids. V was pared by 2 bases and J by 0 bases, with 18 bases between. From germline, CDR1 is GTSNPN and CDR2 SVGIG (reference sequence).

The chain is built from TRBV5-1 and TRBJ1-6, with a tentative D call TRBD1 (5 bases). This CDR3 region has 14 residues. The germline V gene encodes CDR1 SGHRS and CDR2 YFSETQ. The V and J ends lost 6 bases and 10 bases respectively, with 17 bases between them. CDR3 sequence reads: CASTQGREESPLHF. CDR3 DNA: TGCGCCAGCACCCAGGGCAGGGAGGAATCACCCCTCCACTTT.

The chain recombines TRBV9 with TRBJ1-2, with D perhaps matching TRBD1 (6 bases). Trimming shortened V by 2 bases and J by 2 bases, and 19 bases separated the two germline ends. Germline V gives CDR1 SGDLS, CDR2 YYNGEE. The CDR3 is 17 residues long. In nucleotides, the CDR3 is TGTGCCAGCAGCGTCCAGGGGACCTACCGCCTAAACTATGGCTACACCTTC. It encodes CASSVQGTYRLNYGYTF.

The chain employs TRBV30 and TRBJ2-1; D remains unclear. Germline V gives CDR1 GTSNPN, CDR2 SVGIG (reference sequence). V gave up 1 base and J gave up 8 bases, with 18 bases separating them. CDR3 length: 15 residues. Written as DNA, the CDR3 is TGTGCCTGGAGTGGGTCCGGCGGCCCCTGGGATGAGCAGTTCTTC. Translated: CAWSGSGGPWDEQFF.

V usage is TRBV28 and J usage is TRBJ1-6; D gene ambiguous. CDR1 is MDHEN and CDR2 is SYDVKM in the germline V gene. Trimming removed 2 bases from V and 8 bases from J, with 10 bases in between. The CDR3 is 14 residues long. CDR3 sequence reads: CASSLRGRDSPLHF. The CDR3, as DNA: TGTGCCAGCAGTTTACGGGGTAGGGATTCACCCCTCCACTTT.

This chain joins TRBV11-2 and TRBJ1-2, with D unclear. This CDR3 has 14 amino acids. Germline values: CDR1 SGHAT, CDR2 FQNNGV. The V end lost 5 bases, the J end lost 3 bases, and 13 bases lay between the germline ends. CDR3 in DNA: TGTGCCAGCAGCCCATTGGCGCGAGACTATGGCTACACCTTC. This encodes CASSPLARDYGYTF.

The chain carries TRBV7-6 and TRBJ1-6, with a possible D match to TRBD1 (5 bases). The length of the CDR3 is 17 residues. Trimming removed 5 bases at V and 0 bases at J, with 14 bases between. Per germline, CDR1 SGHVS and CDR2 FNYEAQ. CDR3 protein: CASSPGRGLSYNSPLHF. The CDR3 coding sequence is TGTGCCAGCAGCCCCGGTAGGGGCCTCTCCTATAATTCACCCCTCCACTTT.